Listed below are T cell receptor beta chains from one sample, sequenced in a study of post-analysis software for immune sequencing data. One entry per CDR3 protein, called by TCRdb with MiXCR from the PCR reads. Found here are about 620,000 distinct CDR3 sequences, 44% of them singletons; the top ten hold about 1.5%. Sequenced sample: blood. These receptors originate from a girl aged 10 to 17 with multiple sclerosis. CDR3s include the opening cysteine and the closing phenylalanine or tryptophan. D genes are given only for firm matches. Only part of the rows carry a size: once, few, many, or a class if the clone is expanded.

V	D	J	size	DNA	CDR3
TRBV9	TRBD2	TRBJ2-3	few	TGTGCCAGCAGCTTCGGGACTAGCGGGACCACAGATACGCAGTATTTT	CASSFGTSGTTDTQYF
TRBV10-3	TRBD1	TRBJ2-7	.	TGTGCCATCACCCCGGGACAGGGGGCTTCCGAGCAGTACTTC	CAITPGQGASEQYF
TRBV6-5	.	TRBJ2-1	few	TGTGCCAGCAGTTACTACTCTACAGACAATGAGCAGTTCTTC	CASSYYSTDNEQFF
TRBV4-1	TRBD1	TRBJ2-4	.	TGCGCCAGCAGCCAAGAATGGGGGCAGGGGGTCTGGGAGCAGTACTTC	CASSQEWGQGVWEQYF
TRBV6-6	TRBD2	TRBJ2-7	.	TGTGCCAGCAGTTACTCCCCGGGGGGTCCTTCCTACGAGCAGTACTTC	CASSYSPGGPSYEQYF
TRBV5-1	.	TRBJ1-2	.	TGCGCCAGCAGCCGGGCGACGGATGGCTACACCTTC	CASSRATDGYTF
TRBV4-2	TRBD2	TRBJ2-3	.	TGTGCCAGCAGCCAGGGGACTACCAGGGAGGGAGATACGCAGTATTTT	CASSQGTTREGDTQYF
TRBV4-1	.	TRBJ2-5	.	TGCGCCAGCAGCCAAGATAAGATGGCGAGAGGGGGGAGTCGACAAGAGACCCAGTACTTC	CASSQDKMARGGSRQETQYF
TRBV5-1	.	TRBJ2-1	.	TGCGCCAGCAGCTTCGAAGGTCGGGGGAGCAATGAGCAGTTCTTC	CASSFEGRGSNEQFF
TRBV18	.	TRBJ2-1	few	TGTGCCAGCTCACCGACTGGGACCCACGAGCGGTTCTTC	CASSPTGTHERFF
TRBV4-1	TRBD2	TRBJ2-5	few	TGCGCCAGCAGCATCAAGCGGGAGAGGCAAGAGACCCAGTACTTC	CASSIKRERQETQYF
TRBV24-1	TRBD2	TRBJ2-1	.	TGTGCCACCAGTGACCGGACTAGCGGGAGATACAATGAGCAGTTCTTC	CATSDRTSGRYNEQFF
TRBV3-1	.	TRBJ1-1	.	TGTGCCAGCAGCCAAGACGGTCTGGGAAGAACTGAAGCTTTCTTT	CASSQDGLGRTEAFF
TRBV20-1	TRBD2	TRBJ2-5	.	TGCAGTGCTTGGACTAGCAGGAGAGGGGGGGAGACCCAGTACTTC	CSAWTSRRGGETQYF
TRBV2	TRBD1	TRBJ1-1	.	TGTGCCAGCAGTGGGACAGGGGGATCCACTGAAGCTTTCTTT	CASSGTGGSTEAFF
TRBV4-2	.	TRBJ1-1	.	TGTGCCAGCAGCCTCGGGGGAAGGGGTCCGTCTACTGAAGCTTTCTTT	CASSLGGRGPSTEAFF
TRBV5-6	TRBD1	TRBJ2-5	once	TGTGCCAGCAGCGAGACGACAGGGAACCAAGAGACCCAGTACTTC	CASSETTGNQETQYF
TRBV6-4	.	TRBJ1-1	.	TGTGCCAGCAGTGACCTGAACACTGAAGCTTTCTTT	CASSDLNTEAFF
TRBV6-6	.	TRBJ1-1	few	TGTGCCAGCGACGGGGGACTGACGTTGTACACTGAAGCTTTCTTT	CASDGGLTLYTEAFF
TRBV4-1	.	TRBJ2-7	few	TGCGCCAGCAGCCAAGAGGCGGCTCCCTACGAGCAGTACTTC	CASSQEAAPYEQYF
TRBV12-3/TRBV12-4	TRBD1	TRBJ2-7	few	TGTGCCAGCAGTCCCCGCGGGACAGGGACCGAGCAGTACTTC	CASSPRGTGTEQYF
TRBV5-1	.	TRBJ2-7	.	TGCGCCAGCAGCTCAGACATACCCAACACCCAGTACTTC	CASSSDIPNTQYF
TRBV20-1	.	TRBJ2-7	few	TGCAGTGCTAGCTCTACTAGTCGGTACGAGCAGTACTTC	CSASSTSRYEQYF
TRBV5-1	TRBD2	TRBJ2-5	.	TGCGCCAGCAGCTTGGAGCGGGAAGAGGAGACCCAGTACTTC	CASSLEREEETQYF
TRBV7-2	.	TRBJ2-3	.	TGTGCCAGCAGTCTTAAAGGGTCGGACATCACAGATACGCAGTATTTT	CASSLKGSDITDTQYF
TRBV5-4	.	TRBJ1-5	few	TGTGCCAGCAGCCTAGGACGGGGCAATCAGCCCCAGCATTTT	CASSLGRGNQPQHF
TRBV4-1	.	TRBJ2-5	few	TGCGCCAGCAGCCACCCCAGACAGGAGACCCAGTACTTC	CASSHPRQETQYF
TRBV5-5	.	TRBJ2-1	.	TGTGCCAGCAGCTCGGCCTACGGCTACAATGAGCAGTTCTTC	CASSSAYGYNEQFF
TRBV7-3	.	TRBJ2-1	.	TGTGCCAGCAGCCCCATGGGCAGGCTATCCTACAATGAGCAGTTCTTC	CASSPMGRLSYNEQFF
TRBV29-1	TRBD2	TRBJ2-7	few	TGCAGCGTGATAGCGGGAGGGTACGAGCAGTACTTC	CSVIAGGYEQYF
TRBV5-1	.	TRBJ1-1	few	TGCGCCAGCAGCTTTGGGGGCGAGGGGACTGAAGCTTTCTTT	CASSFGGEGTEAFF
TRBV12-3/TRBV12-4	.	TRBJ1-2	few	TGTGCCAGCAGAGCCAACCCCGGGACAAAAAACAGCTATGGCTACACCTTC	CASRANPGTKNSYGYTF
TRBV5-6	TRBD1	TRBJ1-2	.	TGTGCCAGCAGCTTGATAGGACAGGAGTACTATGGCTACACCTTC	CASSLIGQEYYGYTF
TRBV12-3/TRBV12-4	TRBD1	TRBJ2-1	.	TGTGCCAGCACCTACCGGGACAGCCGGAATGAGCAGTTCTTC	CASTYRDSRNEQFF
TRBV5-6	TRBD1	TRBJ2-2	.	TGTGCCAGCAGCTCGTACAGGGGGCTCGGACCCGGGGAGCTGTTTTTT	CASSSYRGLGPGELFF
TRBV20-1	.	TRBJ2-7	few	TGCAGTGCTAGAGATCTTTCGGAGACAGTAAACTACGAGCAGTACTTC	CSARDLSETVNYEQYF
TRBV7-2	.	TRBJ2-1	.	TGTGCCAGCAGCTTCCTCTTGGAGGAGACCCAGTTCTTC	CASSFLLEETQFF
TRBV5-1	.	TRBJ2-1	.	TGCGCCAGTTTTCCCCAGGGATTGGCTGGGGGTAATGAGCAGTTCTTC	CASFPQGLAGGNEQFF
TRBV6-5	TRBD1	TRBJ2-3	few	TGTGCCAGCAGTCCCGGACAGGGGGCGACAGATACGCAGTATTTT	CASSPGQGATDTQYF
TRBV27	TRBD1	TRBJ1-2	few	TGTGCCAGCAGTGCAGGGGGACGGGGCTACACCTTC	CASSAGGRGYTF
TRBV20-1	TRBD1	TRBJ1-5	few	TGCAGTGCTAGAGATTTCCCCCGGACAGGGAGACAGCCCCAGCATTTT	CSARDFPRTGRQPQHF
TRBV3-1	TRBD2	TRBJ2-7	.	TGTGCCAGCAGCCGTAGGGGACTAGCTACCTACGAGCAGTACTTC	CASSRRGLATYEQYF
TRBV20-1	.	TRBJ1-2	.	TGCAGTGCCCCAGGGGACAACTATGGCTACACCTTC	CSAPGDNYGYTF
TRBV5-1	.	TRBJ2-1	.	TGCGCCAGCAGCTTGGACGAACTTCCCGATGAGCAGTTCTTC	CASSLDELPDEQFF
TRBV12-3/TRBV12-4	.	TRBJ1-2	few	TGTGCCAGCCATGCGTCCAACCCTCAGATATTCAACTATGGCTACACCTTC	CASHASNPQIFNYGYTF
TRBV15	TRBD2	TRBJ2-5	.	TGTGCCACCAGCTTCCGGACTAGCGGGGGGGCTGAGACCCAGTACTTC	CATSFRTSGGAETQYF
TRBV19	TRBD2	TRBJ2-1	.	TGTGCCAGTAGACTACTAGCGGGAGGTTCCAATGAGCAGTTCTTC	CASRLLAGGSNEQFF
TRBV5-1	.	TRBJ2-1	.	TGCGCCAGCAGCACATATCCGAGGGGGTCCTACAATGAGCAGTTCTTC	CASSTYPRGSYNEQFF
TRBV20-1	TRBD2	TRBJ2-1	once	TGCAGTGCTAGAGTAACTAGCGGGGTCAATGAGCAGTTCTTC	CSARVTSGVNEQFF
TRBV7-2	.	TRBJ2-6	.	TGTGCCAGCAGCTTAGTGCCGATCGTGGCTGGGGCCAACGTCCTGACTTTC	CASSLVPIVAGANVLTF
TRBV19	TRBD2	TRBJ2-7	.	TGTGCCAGTAGTCAACTCGGTAGCGGGGCCGCCGACGAGCAGTACTTC	CASSQLGSGAADEQYF
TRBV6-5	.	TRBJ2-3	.	TGTGCCAGCAGTATATCTCCTGTGGGTACGCAGTATTTT	CASSISPVGTQYF
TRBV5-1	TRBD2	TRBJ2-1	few	TGCGCCAGCAGCTTGGCCAGCGGGGGGGCCCTTGAGCAGTTCTTC	CASSLASGGALEQFF
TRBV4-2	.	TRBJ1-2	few	TGTGCCAGCAGCCCCTCCCACGACAGCCCCTATGGCTACACCTTC	CASSPSHDSPYGYTF
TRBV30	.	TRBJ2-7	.	TGTGCCTGGAGTTGGGGAGGACAGGACGAGCAGTACTTC	CAWSWGGQDEQYF
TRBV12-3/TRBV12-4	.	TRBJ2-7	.	TGTGCCAGCAGTCAGTACAGGGAGATCTACGAGCAGTACTTC	CASSQYREIYEQYF
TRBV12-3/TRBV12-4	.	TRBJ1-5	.	TGTGCCAGCAGTTTGGGGGTTCGGCAGCCCCAGCATTTT	CASSLGVRQPQHF
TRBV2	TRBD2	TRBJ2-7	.	TGTGCCAGCAGTGATCCAGCGGGACGCCACGAGCAGTACTTC	CASSDPAGRHEQYF
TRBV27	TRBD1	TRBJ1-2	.	TGTGCCACTTGGGCGGGACAGGGTAACTATGGCTACACCTTC	CATWAGQGNYGYTF